This T cell receptor (beta chain) derives from a study of shared clonotypes between healthy human individuals. The germline V gene encodes CDR1 MNHNS and CDR2 SASEGT. V lost 6 bases to trimming and J lost 2 bases; unmatched junction nucleotides: 10. The CDR3 totals 15 residues. Whole-study findings and limits: Non-shared clonotypes had lower generation probabilities than those shared by all four donors. Estimated clonotype richness was generally higher in naive than memory subsets.

Using immunoSEQ multiplex PCR, the repertoire was profiled, and TCRdb retains in-frame clones only, with some absent. The sample lists approximately 320,000 clones; around 86% were seen once. In the case of this clone: Antigen: not known.

The chain is built from TRBV6-1 and TRBJ2-7, with 7 bases fitting TRBD1. Sample: memory CD8+ T cells sorted from blood. Subset specified: CD45RO+ cells pooled with CCR7-negative TemRA cells. The TCR originated in a man aged 18-30 years in good health. The CDR3: CASSVQGKGAYEQYF. In DNA form, the CDR3 reads TGTGCCAGCAGCGTACAGGGGAAGGGGGCCTACGAGCAGTACTTC.